The 3 T cell receptor beta chains below were found in one sample sequenced in a study of T cell clonality in common variable immunodeficiency. Sequencing was performed with immunoSEQ multiplex PCR; in TCRdb, only in-frame clones are kept and a portion is missing. The sample has 25,000 to 30,000 clones, none seen only once. Their specific antigens are unknown. Overall study findings and caveats: Fewer deletions and N-nucleotide insertions were reportedly seen in common variable immunodeficiency TCR beta sequences.

Sample: peripheral blood mononuclear cells. All receptors come from a human donor with common variable immunodeficiency.

This clone was observed a handful of times. Sequencing ends 3 residues short of the CDR3 end; the germline J gene provides the rest. This rearrangement joins TRBV19 to TRBJ1-5, with D perhaps matching TRBD1 (5 bases). Trimming left V 5 bases short and J 0 bases short, with 11 bases between. Germline V gene sequence: CDR1 LNHDA, CDR2 SQIVND (reference sequence). The CDR3 is 15 amino acids. The CDR3 sequence is CASSSRGYSNQPQHF. The sequenced part of the CDR3 DNA is TGTGCCAGTAGTTCGAGGGGTTATAGCAATCAGCCC.

This clone showed up many times. The CDR3 end lies 3 residues beyond the end of the read and is filled in from the germline J gene. The chain links TRBV20-1 to TRBJ2-3, with 7 bases fitting TRBD2. Germline CDR1 DFQATT, CDR2 SNEGSKA (reference sequence). The CDR3 length is 19 residues. V lost 0 bases to trimming and J lost 3 bases; unmatched junction nucleotides: 18. The part of the CDR3 DNA that was read is TGCAGTGCTAGAGATTTGCTTAGAGCGGGGCCTGCTGGGACAGATACG. Translating gives CSARDLLRAGPAGTDT. The whole CDR3 protein reads CSARDLLRAGPAGTDTQYF.

At least ten counts were recorded for this clone. Sequencing ends 3 residues short of the CDR3 end; the germline J gene provides the rest. The rearrangement links TRBV2 to TRBJ2-2; 8 positions match TRBD1. Germline V CDR1 and CDR2: SNHLY, FYNNEI. This CDR3 comprises 14 residues. V shed 5 bases, J shed 6 bases, and the junction held 5 bases outside the gene matches. CDR3 loop: CASSRQGLAGELFF. Partial CDR3 DNA: TGTGCCAGCAGTCGACAGGGGTTAGCCGGGGAG.